Below, 2 T cell receptor beta chains from the same sample are listed, as sequenced in a study of cytomegalovirus exposure and HLA in healthy donors. TCRdb keeps only in-frame clones here, not all; method: immunoSEQ multiplex PCR. The table shows over 150,000 clones, with roughly 90% occurring only once. Material: PBMCs. All receptors derive from a woman aged 18-35 years in good health and CMV-seronegative.

The genes are TRBV10-2 and TRBJ2-1, with TRBD2 matching 7 bases. The germline gives CDR1 WSHSY, CDR2 SAAADI. The CDR3 spans 17 residues. Trimming took 7 bases from V and 1 from J; bases not matched to a gene: 13. The CDR3 nucleotides read TGCGCCAGCAATCCCTCCCGACTAGCCCCGTCCTACAATGAGCAGTTCTTC. Translated: CASNPSRLAPSYNEQFF.

CDR3 bases: TGTGCCAGCAGCACCCATCGGGGGGGCGCTGACCTTGAAAAACTGTTTTTT. It is translated as CASSTHRGGADLEKLFF. The V call is TRBV27, the J call TRBJ1-4; D is possibly TRBD1 (6 bases). Per the germline V gene, CDR1 is MNHEY and CDR2 is SMNVEV (reference sequence). Trimming took off 6 bases at V and 7 bases at J, with 24 bases between the two ends. The CDR3 sequence is 17 residues long.